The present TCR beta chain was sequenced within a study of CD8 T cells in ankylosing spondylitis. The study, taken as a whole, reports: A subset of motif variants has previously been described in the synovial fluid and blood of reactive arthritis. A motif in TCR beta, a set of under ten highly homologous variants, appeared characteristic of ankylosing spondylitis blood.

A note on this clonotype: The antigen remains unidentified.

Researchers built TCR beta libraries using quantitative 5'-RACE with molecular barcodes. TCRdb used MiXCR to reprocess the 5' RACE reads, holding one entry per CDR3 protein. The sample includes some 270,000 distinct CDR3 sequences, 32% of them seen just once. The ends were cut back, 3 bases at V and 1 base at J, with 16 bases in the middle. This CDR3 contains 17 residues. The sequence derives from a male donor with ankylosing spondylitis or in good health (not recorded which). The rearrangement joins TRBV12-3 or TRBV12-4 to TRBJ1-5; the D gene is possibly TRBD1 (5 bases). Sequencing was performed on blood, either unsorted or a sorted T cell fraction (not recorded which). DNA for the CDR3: TGTGCCAGCAGTTTCGGGCAGGGAGCCGGGAGCAATCAGCCCCAGCATTTT. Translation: CASSFGQGAGSNQPQHF.